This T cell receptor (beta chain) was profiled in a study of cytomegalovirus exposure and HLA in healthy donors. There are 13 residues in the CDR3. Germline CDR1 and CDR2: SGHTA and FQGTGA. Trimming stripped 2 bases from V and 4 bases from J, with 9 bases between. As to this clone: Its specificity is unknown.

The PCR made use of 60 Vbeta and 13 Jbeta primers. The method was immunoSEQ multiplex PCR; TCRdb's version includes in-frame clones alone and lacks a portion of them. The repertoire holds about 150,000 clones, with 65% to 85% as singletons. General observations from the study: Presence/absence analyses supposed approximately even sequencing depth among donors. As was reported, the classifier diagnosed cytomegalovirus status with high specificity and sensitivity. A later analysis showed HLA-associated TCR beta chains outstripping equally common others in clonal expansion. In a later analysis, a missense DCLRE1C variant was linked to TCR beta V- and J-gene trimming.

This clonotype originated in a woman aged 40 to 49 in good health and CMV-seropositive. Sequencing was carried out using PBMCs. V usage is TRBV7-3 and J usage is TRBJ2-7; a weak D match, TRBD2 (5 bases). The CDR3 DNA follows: TGTGCCAGCAGCTTATCGACGGGGTACGAGCAGTACTTC. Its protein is CASSLSTGYEQYF.